This T cell receptor beta chain was documented in a study of identical twins. Broader study findings: Not following the same donors, the study drew its conclusions from cross-sectional statistical analysis. Out-of-frame TCR alpha sharing in monozygotic twins exceeded recombination model predictions.

In germline, CDR1 is SGHTA, CDR2 FQGNSA. CDR3 length: 15 residues. V lost 4 bases and J 3 bases, leaving 12 bases between the germline ends. The sample holds many counts of this clonotype. Its antigen is as yet unknown. Template switching supplied a universal primer site; unique molecular identifiers were carried on the cDNA. Each CDR3 protein gets one entry after TCRdb re-called the 5' RACE reads with MiXCR. The table has about 700,000 distinct CDR3 sequences, around 5.7% seen once. This sequence originates from a man between 18 and 29 years old in good health. V is TRBV7-2 and J is TRBJ2-2; possibly TRBD1 for D (6 bases). Source material: naive T cells sorted from blood. The CDR3 DNA reads as TGTGCCAGCAGCTCCACGGACAGTCACACCGGGGAGCTGTTTTTT. Protein product: CASSSTDSHTGELFF.